This T cell receptor beta chain was recorded in a study of blood T cells in healthy people across ages. Whole-study findings and limits: PBMC samples, being unsorted, prevented any conclusive comparison of naive and antigen-experienced cells.

In regard to this clonotype: Antigen: not known.

A second PCR, run for roughly 7 to 11 cycles, used a sample-barcoded 5' primer plus a J-beta primer mix. Via MiXCR, TCRdb re-called the 5' RACE reads, giving one row per CDR3 protein. The data contain around 1,000,000 distinct CDR3 sequences, 20% to 25% of them seen just once; the ten biggest clones take up approximately 0.79%. Per germline, CDR1 LNHDA and CDR2 SQIVND (reference sequence). The CDR3 consists of 15 residues. Separately, the same data were catalogued under a study of T cells of mothers and their children. That paper notes: Overlap measured in related mother-child pairs was slightly, non-significantly higher than in unrelated pairs.

Input material: blood. The TCR originated in a girl aged 2 to 10 in good health. The chain has TRBV19 and TRBJ2-5; unclear D gene. The J call may be faulty, since TRBJ2-7 better matches the DNA end. CDR3 loop: CASSSQILSWYEQYF. CDR3 bases: TGTGCCAGTAGTAGCCAGATCTTGAGCTGGTACGAGCAGTACTTC.